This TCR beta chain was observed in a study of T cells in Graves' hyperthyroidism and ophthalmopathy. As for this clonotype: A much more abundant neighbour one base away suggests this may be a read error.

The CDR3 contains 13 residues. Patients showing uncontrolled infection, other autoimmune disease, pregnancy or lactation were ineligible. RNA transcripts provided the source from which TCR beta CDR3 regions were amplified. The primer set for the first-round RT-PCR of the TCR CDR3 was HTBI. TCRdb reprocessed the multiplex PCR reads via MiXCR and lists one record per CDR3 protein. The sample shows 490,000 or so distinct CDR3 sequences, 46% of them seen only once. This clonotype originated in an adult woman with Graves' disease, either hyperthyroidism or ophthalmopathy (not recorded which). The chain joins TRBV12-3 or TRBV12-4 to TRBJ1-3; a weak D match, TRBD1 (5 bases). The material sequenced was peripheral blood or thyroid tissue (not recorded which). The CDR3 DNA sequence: TGTGCCAACAAAAACCAGGGTGGAAACACCGTATATTTT. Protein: CANKNQGGNTVYF.